The clone carrying this TCR beta chain came up once. The sample is drawn from a study of blood T cell repertoires in COVID-19. Study-level background: Spain, Italy and the United States supplied samples that represented acute and convalescent COVID-19. T cells, B-cell-depleted T cells, or PBMCs provided the cDNA or gDNA that served as material.

In the original workflow: It was from reference gene primer amplification that nucleated cell counts were estimated. Repertoires were generated with immunoSEQ multiplex PCR, while TCRdb's copy carries only in-frame clones and drops some. D and trimming come from the DNA, and the V and J calls and clone size come from that table. The table shows over 130,000 clones, with 90% occurring only once. V was cut by 6 bases and J by 6 bases, with 8 bases left in between. From germline, CDR1 is DFQATT and CDR2 SNEGSKA (reference sequence). The CDR3 length is 10 residues. The TCR comes from a woman older than 75 with acute or convalescent COVID-19. The rearrangement uses TRBV20-1 and TRBJ1-1; TRBD1 is a possible D gene (6 bases). What was sequenced was peripheral blood. The CDR3 DNA sequence: TGCAGTGCGCGGACAGCTGAAGCTTTCTTT. Protein product: CSARTAEAFF.